Detailed here is one TCR beta chain. Which antigen it targets is not known. No base-level quality is on record; no much larger clone is a single base apart. The immunoSEQ Assay, a bias-controlled multiplex PCR, was used to amplify TCRbeta CDR3 regions from genomic DNA. As for the original processing: Within the assay, amplification of reference gene primers was used to estimate how many nucleated cells each sample contained. To quantify the absolute abundance of each unique TCRbeta CDR3 rearrangement, sequence reads were collapsed and filtered. For each sample, productive Simpson clonality was calculated as the square root of Simpson's diversity index over productive rearrangements. In TCRdb, the immuneACCESS table is reduced to in-frame sequences with V and J assigned. These tables do not hold every clone; where another copy was compared, an unresolved V gene accounts for under half, and the others remain unexplained. Clonal size and the V and J genes are those of that table, whereas D and trimming came from the DNA. For this sample the table gives around 100,000 clones, of which roughly two thirds were detected only once. The ten biggest clones cover around 6.3% of the sample.

The collaborating institutions used their own protocols to collect whole blood in K2EDTA tubes. For TCRbeta analysis, collaborators shipped samples in one of three forms: frozen whole blood, isolated PBMCs, or DNA extracted from either of those sample types. Trimming takes 6 bases off V and 0 bases off J; junction bases not matched to a gene: 5. Its CDR3 holds 15 amino acids, cysteine through phenylalanine. This entry keeps only the CDR3 DNA: 45 bases, framed from base 1. For CDR1 and CDR2, the germline V gene lists MNHEY and SVGEGT. These data come from a study of blood T cell repertoires in COVID-19 (TCRdb year 2020). Background for the entire study: Samples from collaborators originated in the United States, Italy and Spain and spanned both the acute and convalescent phases of COVID-19. The prospective study material was composed of cDNA or gDNA derived from T cells, B-cell-depleted T cells, or PBMCs. The dataset comprised deeply sampled blood TCRbeta repertoires from subjects exposed to, actively infected with, or recovered from COVID-19. The repertoires were made available in a free public database intended to serve as a resource for research on the immune response to SARS-CoV-2. Samples were obtained from the ongoing ImmuneRACE study (first 160 participants) and from about 1,300 subjects provided by 6 global collaborators. A de-identified subject ID, COVID-19 status, age in years and sex were almost always included in the sample metadata. Where available, HLA class I and class II types were obtained from metadata supplied by the sample provider rather than from assay-based typing. Paper-wide results and their limitations: Clinical and demographic metadata were provided uncurated, with the amount varying by source and participant.

The sequence was collected from a man of 80 years or more with acute or convalescent COVID-19. The receptor chain draws on TRBV6-2 or TRBV6-3 and TRBJ2-5, with TRBD1 matching 9 junction bases. Material for sequencing was peripheral blood. The CDR3 region reads CASSPGQGHQETQYF. The DNA is as follows: TGTGCCAGCAGCCCGGGACAGGGCCACCAAGAGACCCAGTACTTC.